Listed below are T cell receptor beta chains from one sample, sequenced in a study of blood T cell repertoires in COVID-19. The table came from immunoSEQ multiplex PCR; TCRdb's copy has only in-frame clones and leaves some out. Among 130,000 or so clones listed, 75% to 90% were seen once. The sequenced sample was peripheral blood. Receptors originate from a man aged 55 to 70 with COVID-19, enrolled during active disease. CDR3s include the opening cysteine and the closing phenylalanine or tryptophan.

v_call	j_call	cdr3_aa
TRBV18	TRBJ2-7	CASSLAFGDLYEQYF
TRBV6-5	TRBJ1-2	CASSSHPTANYGYTF
TRBV27	TRBJ1-6	CASRKTGGESPLHF
TRBV6-1	TRBJ2-1	CASSEANPRQGGFF
TRBV4-3	TRBJ1-3	CASSQDRVSGNTIYF
TRBV6-5	TRBJ1-5	CASSSQLRRGNQPQHF
TRBV2	TRBJ1-6	CASSTRQGENRGYSPLHF
TRBV6-6	TRBJ1-3	CASSYSAPSGNTIYF
TRBV6-5	TRBJ1-2	CASSPGTGAGYTF
TRBV11-2	TRBJ1-6	CASSLVRFSPLHF
TRBV7-9	TRBJ1-6	CASSFLQYNSPLHF
TRBV5-1	TRBJ1-1	CASSGGQGMNTEAFF
TRBV27	TRBJ1-1	CASRSSKIQGWENTEAFF
TRBV18	TRBJ2-7	CASSFGTAWEQYF
TRBV5-4	TRBJ1-2	CASSLSQNYGYTF
TRBV6-2/TRBV6-3	TRBJ1-2	CASSMDRGLGYTF
TRBV10-3	TRBJ1-1	CAIRDSSMNTEAFF
TRBV2	TRBJ2-2	CARELAGDNTGELFF
TRBV11-3	TRBJ2-7	CASSRANNNGEQYF
TRBV12-3/TRBV12-4	TRBJ2-3	CASSLGGDTQYF
TRBV5-1	TRBJ2-4	CASSLTTGTGLYF
TRBV16	TRBJ1-3	CASSQLTASGNTIYF
TRBV7-3	TRBJ1-2	CASSFDRGGGYTF
TRBV4-3	TRBJ2-7	CASSQEIETPGYEQYF
TRBV11-2	TRBJ2-5	CASSSSGGIETQYF
TRBV6-4	TRBJ1-3	CASSPTSNSGNTIYF
TRBV20-1	TRBJ2-3	CSASGGGTSGTDTQYF
TRBV7-3	TRBJ1-1	CASSSMSSTEAFF
TRBV28	TRBJ1-1	CAIAGQIEAFF